This T cell receptor (beta chain) is from a study of blood T cell repertoires in COVID-19. Study summary: PBMCs, B-cell-depleted T cells, or T cells provided the cDNA or gDNA that made up the material.

J was trimmed by 5 bases and V by 0 bases; bases with no gene match: 5. The CDR3 has 16 residues. In germline, CDR1 is MNHEY, CDR2 SVGEGT. Study processing details: Quantification of nucleated cells was approximated via reference gene primer amplification. This table comes from immunoSEQ multiplex PCR, and its TCRdb copy is limited to in-frame clones, with some not included. The V and J calls and the clone size are those of that table, but D and trimming were determined from the DNA. This sample yields about 250,000 clones, of which approximately 86% are seen a single time; under 2% belongs to the top ten.

This clonotype was sampled from a woman aged 55-69 years who had recovered from COVID-19. Material for sequencing was peripheral blood. The V call is TRBV6-2 or TRBV6-3, the J call TRBJ2-5; TRBD2 agrees at 11 bases. CDR3 coding DNA: TGTGCCAGCAGTTACTCGGCTAGCGGGGGGCCTGAGACCCAGTACTTC. Its protein product is CASSYSASGGPETQYF.